This TCR beta chain was identified during a study of T cell repertoires in cytomegalovirus infection (dated by TCRdb to the late 2010s). Regarding the research as a whole: Recently identified HLA-C-restricted CMV epitopes, whose presentation resists viral immunomodulation, were targeted by peptide stimulations together with well-studied HLA-B-restricted epitopes. Donor HLA type was relevant to the analysis, as public TCR beta signatures indicated carriage of CMV infection together with the matching HLA type. Points the paper makes about the study in general: In both this cohort and an independent cohort of more than 350 donors, the cumulative frequency of public TCR beta family members distinguished carriers of CMV infection plus the relevant HLA type. The ex vivo response was dominated by HLA-C-restricted CMV-specific TCR beta clonotypes, which also provided the single most frequent clonotype in two of eight donors.

Measured from the cysteine to the phenylalanine, the CDR3 is 16 residues long. CDR3 DNA only is kept here, 48 bases in frame from base 1. Trimmed from V: 4 bases; trimmed from J: 3 bases; junction bases lacking a gene match: 8. CDR1 and CDR2 (SGHTA, FQGNSA) derive from the germline V gene. Per the publication, the treatment or condition label means: in vitro stimulation with specific CMV peptide epitopes to enrich CMV-specific T cells. Of note for this clonotype: Its recognized antigen is unknown. No clone much larger than this one lies a single base away; base qualities are absent.

The run used an Illumina HiSeq 1500. In TCRdb, the public reads were trimmed at Q25 with fastp and aligned with MiXCR, with productive beta chains retained. Each entry merges the rows of one CDR3 protein and shows their most common DNA and genes. The sample table lists about 700,000 distinct CDR3 sequences, about 33% of them with a count of one. The top ten hold 18% of the sample. Sequencing used cultured PBMCs, obtained from culture after CMV antigen stimulation. The receptor comes from a human donor in good health (CMV status not recorded). Some clones in this sample may be carry-over from other donors' samples. The chain was built from TRBV7-2 and TRBJ2-2; 7 bases in the middle match TRBD1. The sequence in DNA is TGTGCCAGCAGCTCGACCGGGACAGATTACACCGGGGAGCTGTTTTTT. It encodes CASSSTGTDYTGELFF.